These T cell receptor beta chains were read from a single sample in a study of T cells expressing NK-cell markers. TCRdb reprocessed the 5' RACE reads, keeping one entry per CDR3 protein, no DNA. This table holds 300,000 to 500,000 distinct CDR3 sequences. The sequenced sample was blood T cells: a sorted CD56 or NKG2C T cell subset, CD4+ or CD8+ T cells, or bulk PBMC T cells (not recorded which). Receptors originate from a woman in her fifties or sixties in good health. Each CDR3 is given with its conserved first and last residue.

TRBV10-3,TRBJ2-5,CAISQTQGRETQYF
TRBV4-2,TRBJ2-5,CASSHPTSGRDETQYF
TRBV30,TRBJ2-7,CAWTSRASSYEQYF
TRBV20-1,TRBJ1-4,CSASHYLRVEKLFF
TRBV3-1,TRBJ2-7,CASSALASYEQYF
TRBV21-1,TRBJ2-3,CASSIYLAGNTDTQYF
TRBV5-1,TRBJ2-5,CASSLGVLTQETQYF
TRBV15,TRBJ2-7,CATSRDSSLGDYEQYF
TRBV12-5,TRBJ2-5,CASGLVPRGLAVQETQYF
TRBV24-1,TRBJ2-3,CATSVDFTDTQYF
TRBV12-3/TRBV12-4,TRBJ1-1,CASSSGWAAFF
TRBV9,TRBJ2-1,CASSVGSLAEGNEQFF
TRBV5-6,TRBJ2-7,CASSLKTYEQYF
TRBV7-6,TRBJ2-5,CASSLEGGDETQYF